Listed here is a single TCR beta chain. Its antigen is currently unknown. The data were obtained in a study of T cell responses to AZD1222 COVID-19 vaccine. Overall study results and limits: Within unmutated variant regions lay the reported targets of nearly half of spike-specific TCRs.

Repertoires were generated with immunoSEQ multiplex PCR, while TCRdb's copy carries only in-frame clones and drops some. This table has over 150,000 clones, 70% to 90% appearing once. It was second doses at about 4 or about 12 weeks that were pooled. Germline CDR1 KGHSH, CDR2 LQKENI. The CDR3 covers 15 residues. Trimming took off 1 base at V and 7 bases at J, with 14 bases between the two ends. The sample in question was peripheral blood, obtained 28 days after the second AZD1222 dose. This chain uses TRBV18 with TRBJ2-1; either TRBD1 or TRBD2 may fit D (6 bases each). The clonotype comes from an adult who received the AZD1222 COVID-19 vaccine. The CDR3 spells CASSPLKGGQNEQFF. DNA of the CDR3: TGTGCCAGCTCACCACTGAAGGGGGGACAAAATGAGCAGTTCTTC.